This T cell receptor beta chain was documented in a study of T cell changes during pregnancy in multiple sclerosis (dated by TCRdb to between 2018 and 2020). Looking at the study overall: The study examined how the T cell repertoire changed over the course of pregnancy in women with multiple sclerosis.

CDR3 length: 15 amino acids, cysteine to phenylalanine. The only DNA kept is the CDR3, 45 bases in frame from the first base. CDR1 and CDR2 are read off the germline V gene as SQVTM and ANQGSEA. The junction carries 12 bases between V and J, which are trimmed by 0 bases and 0 bases respectively. Libraries came from the immunoSEQ multiplex PCR assay. As stored in TCRdb, this immuneACCESS dataset retains in-frame rearrangements with V and J assigned. A fraction of the clones does not appear; measured against another copy, unresolved V genes explain less than half of the discrepancy, and the remainder lacks a known reason. Recorded for this sample are about 59,000 clones; around 94% of them occurred a single time. Jointly, the top ten make up about 2.5% of the sample. Concerning this clone: It has no known antigen specificity. No clone much larger than this one lies a single base away; base qualities are absent.

This sequence was found in a female donor with multiple sclerosis, enrolled in a pregnancy study. The sample consisted of CD8+ T cells from peripheral blood mononuclear cells, taken after pregnancy. The chain is encoded by TRBV29-1 joined to TRBJ2-7; possibly the D gene is TRBD2, per 5 matching bases. The CDR3 is CSVEDWSGDSYEQYF. The nucleotide sequence reads as follows: TGCAGCGTTGAAGACTGGTCCGGGGACTCCTACGAGCAGTACTTC.